One TCR beta chain is described in this entry. Methods used by the authors: How many nucleated cells were present was estimated from reference gene primer amplification. Repertoires were generated with immunoSEQ multiplex PCR, while TCRdb's copy carries only in-frame clones and drops some. That table gives V, J and clone size, and the DNA gave D and trimming. The sample lists 150,000 to 200,000 clones; 70% to 90% were seen once. Trimming pared 4 bases from V and 3 bases from J, leaving 11 bases between. CDR1 and CDR2 (germline): SGHNT, YYREEE (reference sequence). This CDR3 has 13 amino acids. The data were taken from a study of blood T cell repertoires in COVID-19. Study information: Acute and convalescent COVID-19 samples came from the United States, Italy and Spain. PBMCs, B-cell-depleted T cells, or T cells provided the cDNA or gDNA that made up the material.

In Seattle, patients joined the study during active infection and were tracked longitudinally. This TCR came from a man at least 80 years old with COVID-19, enrolled during active disease. The source material was peripheral blood. The V and J genes are TRBV5-4 and TRBJ2-7; D is ambiguous. Here the CDR3 DNA reads TGTGCCAGCAGCCCTACCACAGACTACGAGCAGTACTTC. Its protein product is CASSPTTDYEQYF.